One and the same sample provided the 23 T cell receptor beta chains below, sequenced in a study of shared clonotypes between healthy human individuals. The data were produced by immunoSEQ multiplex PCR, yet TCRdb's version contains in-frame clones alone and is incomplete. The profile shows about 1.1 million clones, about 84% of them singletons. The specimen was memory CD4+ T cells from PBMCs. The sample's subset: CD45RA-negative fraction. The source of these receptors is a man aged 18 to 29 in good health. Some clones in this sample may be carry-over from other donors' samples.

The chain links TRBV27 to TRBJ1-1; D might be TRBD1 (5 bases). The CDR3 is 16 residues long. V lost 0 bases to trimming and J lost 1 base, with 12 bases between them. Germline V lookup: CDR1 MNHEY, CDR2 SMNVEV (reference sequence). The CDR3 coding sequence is TGTGCCAGCAGTTTATCTGCAGGGTTGGGGAACACTGAAGCTTTCTTT. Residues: CASSLSAGLGNTEAFF.

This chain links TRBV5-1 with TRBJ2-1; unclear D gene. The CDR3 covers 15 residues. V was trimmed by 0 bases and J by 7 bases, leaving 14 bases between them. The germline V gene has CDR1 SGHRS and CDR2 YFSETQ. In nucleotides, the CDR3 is TGCGCCAGCAGCTTGGATCACTCAACCCTAAATGAGCAGTTCTTC. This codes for CASSLDHSTLNEQFF. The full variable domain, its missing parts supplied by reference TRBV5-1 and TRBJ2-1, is KAGVTQTPRYLIKTRGQQVTLSCSPISGHRSVSWYQQTPGQGLQFLFEYFSETQRNKGNFPGRFSGRQFSNSRSEMNVSTLELGDSALYLCASSLDHSTLNEQFFGPGTRLTVL.

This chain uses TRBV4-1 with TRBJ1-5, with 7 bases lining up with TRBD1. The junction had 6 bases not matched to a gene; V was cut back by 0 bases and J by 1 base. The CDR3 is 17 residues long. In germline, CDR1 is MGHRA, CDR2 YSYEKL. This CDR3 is CASSQEGGGASNQPQHF. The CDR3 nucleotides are TGCGCCAGCAGCCAAGAAGGGGGCGGGGCAAGCAATCAGCCCCAGCATTTT.

The CDR3 coding sequence is TGCGCCAGCAGCTTATTGACGGCCGGGGAGCTGTTTTTT. This encodes CASSLLTAGELFF. The V call is TRBV5-1, the J call TRBJ2-2; D is unresolved. Germline assignment: CDR1 SGHRS and CDR2 YFSETQ. V lost 2 bases, J lost 6 bases, and 8 bases lay in between. The CDR3 runs 13 residues.

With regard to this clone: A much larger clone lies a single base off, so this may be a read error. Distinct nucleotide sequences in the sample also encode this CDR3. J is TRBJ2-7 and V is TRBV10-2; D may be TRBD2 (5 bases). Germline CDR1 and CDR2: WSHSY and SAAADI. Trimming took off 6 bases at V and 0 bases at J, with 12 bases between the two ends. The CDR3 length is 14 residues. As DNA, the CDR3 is TGCGCCAGCAGAGGAGGTCTCCTCTCCTACGAGCAGTACTTC. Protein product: CASRGGLLSYEQYF.

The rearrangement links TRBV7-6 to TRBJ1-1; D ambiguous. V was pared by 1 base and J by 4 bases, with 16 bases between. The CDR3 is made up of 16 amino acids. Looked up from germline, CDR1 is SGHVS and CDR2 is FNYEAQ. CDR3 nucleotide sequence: TGTGCCAGCAGCTTAGAATCGCCGGGATTAGGCACTGAAGCTTTCTTT. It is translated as CASSLESPGLGTEAFF.

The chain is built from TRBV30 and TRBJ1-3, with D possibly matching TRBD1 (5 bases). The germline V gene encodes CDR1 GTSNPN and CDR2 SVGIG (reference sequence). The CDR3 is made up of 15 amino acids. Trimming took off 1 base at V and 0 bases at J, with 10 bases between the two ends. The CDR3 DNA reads TGTGCCTGGAGTGAGGGACGCTTCTCTGGAAACACCATATATTTT. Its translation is CAWSEGRFSGNTIYF.

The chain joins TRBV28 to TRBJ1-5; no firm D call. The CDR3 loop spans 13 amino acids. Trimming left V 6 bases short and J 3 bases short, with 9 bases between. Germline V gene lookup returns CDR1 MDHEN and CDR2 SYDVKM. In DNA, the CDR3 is TGTGCCAGCAGACCACAAATCAATCAGCCCCAGCATTTT. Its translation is CASRPQINQPQHF.

CDR3 region: CASSGPGNNEQFF. The CDR3 DNA sequence: TGTGCCAGCAGTGGCCCAGGCAACAATGAGCAGTTCTTC. The chain joins TRBV25-1 to TRBJ2-1; D is unclear. The CDR3 is made up of 13 amino acids. Germline V CDR1 and CDR2: MGHDK, SYGVNS. V shed 4 bases and J shed 5 bases, with 9 bases lying between them.

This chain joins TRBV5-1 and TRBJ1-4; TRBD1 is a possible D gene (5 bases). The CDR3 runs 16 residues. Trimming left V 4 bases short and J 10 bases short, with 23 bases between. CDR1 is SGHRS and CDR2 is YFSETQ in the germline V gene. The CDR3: CASSPARDARVGKLFF. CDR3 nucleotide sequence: TGCGCCAGCAGCCCCGCCCGGGACGCTAGGGTAGGAAAACTGTTTTTT.

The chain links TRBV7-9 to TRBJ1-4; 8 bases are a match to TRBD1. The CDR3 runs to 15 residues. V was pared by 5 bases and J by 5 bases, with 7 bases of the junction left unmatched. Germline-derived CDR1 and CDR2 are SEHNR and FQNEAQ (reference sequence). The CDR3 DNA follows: TGTGCCAGCAGCCCGTGGACAGGGCTAAATGAAAAACTGTTTTTT. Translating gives CASSPWTGLNEKLFF.

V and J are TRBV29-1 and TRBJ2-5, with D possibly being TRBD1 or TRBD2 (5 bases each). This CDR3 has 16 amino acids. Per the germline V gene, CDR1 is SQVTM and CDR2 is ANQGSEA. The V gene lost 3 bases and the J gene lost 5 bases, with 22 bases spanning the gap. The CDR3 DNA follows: TGCAGCGTTGAGCTGCTGGGGGTTGGGGCTGGGGAGACCCAGTACTTC. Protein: CSVELLGVGAGETQYF.

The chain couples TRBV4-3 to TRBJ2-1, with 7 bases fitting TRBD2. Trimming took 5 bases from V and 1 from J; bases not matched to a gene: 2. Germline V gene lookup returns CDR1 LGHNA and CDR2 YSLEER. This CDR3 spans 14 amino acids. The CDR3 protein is CASSAGLSYNEQFF. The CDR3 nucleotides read TGCGCCAGCAGCGCGGGACTATCCTACAATGAGCAGTTCTTC.

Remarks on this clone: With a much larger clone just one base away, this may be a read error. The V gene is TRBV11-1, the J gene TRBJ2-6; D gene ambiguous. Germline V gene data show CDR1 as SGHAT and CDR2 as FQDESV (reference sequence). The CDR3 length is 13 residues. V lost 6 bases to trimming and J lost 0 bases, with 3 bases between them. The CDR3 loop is CASRISGANVLTF. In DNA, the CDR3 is TGTGCCAGCAGGATCTCTGGGGCCAACGTCCTGACTTTC.

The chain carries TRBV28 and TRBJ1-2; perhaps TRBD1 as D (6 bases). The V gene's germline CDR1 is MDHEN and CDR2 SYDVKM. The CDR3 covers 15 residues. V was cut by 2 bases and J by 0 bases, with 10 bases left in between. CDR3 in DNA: TGTGCCAGCAGTTTACCAGGGGCGACTAACTATGGCTACACCTTC. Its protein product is CASSLPGATNYGYTF.

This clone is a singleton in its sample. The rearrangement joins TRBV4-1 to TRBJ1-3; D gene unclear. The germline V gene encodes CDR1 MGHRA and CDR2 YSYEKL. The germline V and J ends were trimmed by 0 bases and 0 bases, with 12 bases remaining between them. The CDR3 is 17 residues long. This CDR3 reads CASSQDAVWLSGNTIYF. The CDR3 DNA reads TGCGCCAGCAGCCAAGATGCGGTTTGGCTCTCTGGAAACACCATATATTTT.

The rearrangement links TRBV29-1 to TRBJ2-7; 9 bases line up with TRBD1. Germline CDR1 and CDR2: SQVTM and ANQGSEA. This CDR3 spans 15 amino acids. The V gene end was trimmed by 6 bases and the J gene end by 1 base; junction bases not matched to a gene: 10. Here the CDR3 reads CSVGGHRGRSYEQYF. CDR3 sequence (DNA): TGCAGCGTCGGGGGCCACAGGGGGCGTTCCTACGAGCAGTACTTC.

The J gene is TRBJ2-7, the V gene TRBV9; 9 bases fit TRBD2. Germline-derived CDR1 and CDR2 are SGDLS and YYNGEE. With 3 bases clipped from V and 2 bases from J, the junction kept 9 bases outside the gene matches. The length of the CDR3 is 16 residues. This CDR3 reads CASSERGTSFPYEQYF. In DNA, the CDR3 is TGTGCCAGCAGCGAGCGCGGGACTAGCTTCCCCTACGAGCAGTACTTC.

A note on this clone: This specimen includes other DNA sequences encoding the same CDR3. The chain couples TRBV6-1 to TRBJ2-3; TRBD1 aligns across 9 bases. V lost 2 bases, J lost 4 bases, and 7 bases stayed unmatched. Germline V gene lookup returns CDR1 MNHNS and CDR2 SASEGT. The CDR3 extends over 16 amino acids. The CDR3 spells CASSEPPGQGADTQYF. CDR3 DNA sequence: TGTGCCAGCAGTGAACCCCCGGGACAGGGTGCAGATACGCAGTATTTT.

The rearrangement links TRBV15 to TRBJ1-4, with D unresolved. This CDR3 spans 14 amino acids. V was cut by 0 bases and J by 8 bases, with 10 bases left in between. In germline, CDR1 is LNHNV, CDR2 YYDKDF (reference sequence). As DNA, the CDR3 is TGTGCCACCAGCAGAGATGCGATTGCCGAAAAACTGTTTTTT. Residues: CATSRDAIAEKLFF.

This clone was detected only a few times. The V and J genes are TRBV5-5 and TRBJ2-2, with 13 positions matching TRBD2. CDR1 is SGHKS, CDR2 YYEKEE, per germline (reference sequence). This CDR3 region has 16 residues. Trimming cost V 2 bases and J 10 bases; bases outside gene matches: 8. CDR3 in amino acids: CASSFRLAGGLKELFF. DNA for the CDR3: TGTGCCAGCAGCTTCCGACTAGCGGGAGGCCTTAAGGAGCTGTTTTTT.

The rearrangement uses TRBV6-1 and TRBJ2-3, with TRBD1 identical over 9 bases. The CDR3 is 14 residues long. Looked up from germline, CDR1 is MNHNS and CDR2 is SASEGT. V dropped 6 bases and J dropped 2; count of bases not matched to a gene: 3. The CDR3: CASSGQGYTDTQYF. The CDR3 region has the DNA TGTGCCAGCAGCGGACAGGGGTACACAGATACGCAGTATTTT.

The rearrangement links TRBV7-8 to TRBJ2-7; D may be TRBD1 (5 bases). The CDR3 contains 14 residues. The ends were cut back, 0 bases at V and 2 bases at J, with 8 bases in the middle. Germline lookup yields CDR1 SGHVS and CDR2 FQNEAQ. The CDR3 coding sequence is TGTGCCAGCAGCTTAGCGGGGCAGGCCTACGAGCAGTACTTC. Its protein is CASSLAGQAYEQYF.